This note documents a single TCR beta chain sequence. Antigen: not known. These data are taken from a study of cytomegalovirus exposure and HLA in healthy donors. Whole-study results and caveats: Some TCR beta chains (more than 150 of them) were listed as cytomegalovirus-associated.

Data came from immunoSEQ multiplex PCR; TCRdb stores just in-frame clones and leaves some out. The repertoire holds approximately 220,000 clones, with approximately 80% as singletons. Germline values: CDR1 SGHKS, CDR2 YYEKEE (reference sequence). Unmatched junction bases numbered 9, after V lost 3 bases and J lost 0 bases. This CDR3 has 18 amino acids. Sequencing was done on a sample of PBMCs. This receptor was identified in a woman aged 25-40 years in good health and CMV-seropositive. The chain combines TRBV5-5 with TRBJ2-3; 11 nucleotides line up with TRBD2. DNA for the CDR3: TGTGCCAGCAGCTCCGGGACTAGCGGTTATACTAGCACAGATACGCAGTATTTT. Translating it yields CASSSGTSGYTSTDTQYF.